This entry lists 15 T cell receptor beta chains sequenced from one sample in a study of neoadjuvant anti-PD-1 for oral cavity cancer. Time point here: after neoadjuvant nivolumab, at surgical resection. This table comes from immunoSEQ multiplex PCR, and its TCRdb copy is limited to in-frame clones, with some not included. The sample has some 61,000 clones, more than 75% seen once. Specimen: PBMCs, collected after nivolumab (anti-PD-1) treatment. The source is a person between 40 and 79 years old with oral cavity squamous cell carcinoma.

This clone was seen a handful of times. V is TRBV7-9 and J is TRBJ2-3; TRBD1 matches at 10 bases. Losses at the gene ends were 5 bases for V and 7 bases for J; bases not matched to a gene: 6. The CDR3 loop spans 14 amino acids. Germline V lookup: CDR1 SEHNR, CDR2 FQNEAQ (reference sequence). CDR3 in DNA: TGTGCCAGCAGCCCCGGGACAGGGGCCAATACGCAGTATTTT. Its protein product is CASSPGTGANTQYF.

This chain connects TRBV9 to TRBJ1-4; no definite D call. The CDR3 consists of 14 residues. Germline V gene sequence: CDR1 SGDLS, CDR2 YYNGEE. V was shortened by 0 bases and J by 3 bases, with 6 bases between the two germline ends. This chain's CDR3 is CASSVAAANEKLFF. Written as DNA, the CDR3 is TGTGCCAGCAGCGTAGCGGCCGCTAATGAAAAACTGTTTTTT. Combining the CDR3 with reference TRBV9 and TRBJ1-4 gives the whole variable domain DSGVTQTPKHLITATGQRVTLRCSPRSGDLSVYWYQQSLDQGLQFLIQYYNGEERAKGNILERFSAQQFPDLHSELNLSSLELGDSALYFCASSVAAANEKLFFGSGTQLSVL.

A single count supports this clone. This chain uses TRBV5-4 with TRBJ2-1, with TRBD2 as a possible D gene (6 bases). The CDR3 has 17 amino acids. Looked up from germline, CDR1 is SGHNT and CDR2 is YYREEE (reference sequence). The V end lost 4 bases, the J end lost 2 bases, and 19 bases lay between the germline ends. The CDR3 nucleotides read TGTGCCAGCAGCCCTCCTAGATGGGCGGGACCCTACAATGAGCAGTTCTTC. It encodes CASSPPRWAGPYNEQFF.

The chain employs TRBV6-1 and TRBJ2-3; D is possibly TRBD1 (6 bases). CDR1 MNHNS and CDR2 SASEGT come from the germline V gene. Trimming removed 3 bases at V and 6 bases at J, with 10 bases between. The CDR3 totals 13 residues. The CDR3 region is CASSDRGQDTQYF. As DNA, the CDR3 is TGTGCCAGCAGTGACAGGGGTCAGGATACGCAGTATTTT.

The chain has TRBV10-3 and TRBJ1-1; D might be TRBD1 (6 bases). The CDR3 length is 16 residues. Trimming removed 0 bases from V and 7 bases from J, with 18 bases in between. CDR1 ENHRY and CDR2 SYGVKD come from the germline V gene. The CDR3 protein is CAISESGTPTGREAFF. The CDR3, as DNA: TGTGCCATCAGTGAGTCAGGGACACCCACCGGTCGTGAAGCTTTCTTT.

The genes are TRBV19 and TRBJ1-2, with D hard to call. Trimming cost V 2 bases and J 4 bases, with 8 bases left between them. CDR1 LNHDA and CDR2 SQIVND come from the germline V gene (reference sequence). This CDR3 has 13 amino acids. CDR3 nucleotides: TGTGCCAGTAGTATAACAGCCTCCTATGGCTACACCTTC. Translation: CASSITASYGYTF.

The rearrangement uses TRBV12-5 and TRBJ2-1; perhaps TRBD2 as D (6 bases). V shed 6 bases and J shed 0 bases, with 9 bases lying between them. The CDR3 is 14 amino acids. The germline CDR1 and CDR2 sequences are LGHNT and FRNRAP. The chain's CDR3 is CASGTDYSYNEQFF. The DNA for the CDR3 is TGTGCTAGTGGCACGGACTACTCCTACAATGAGCAGTTCTTC. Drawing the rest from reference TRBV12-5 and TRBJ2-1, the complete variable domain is DARVTQTPRHKVTEMGQEVTMRCQPILGHNTVFWYRQTMMQGLELLAYFRNRAPLDDSGMPKDRFSAEMPDATLATLKIQPSEPRDSAVYFCASGTDYSYNEQFFGPGTRLTVL.

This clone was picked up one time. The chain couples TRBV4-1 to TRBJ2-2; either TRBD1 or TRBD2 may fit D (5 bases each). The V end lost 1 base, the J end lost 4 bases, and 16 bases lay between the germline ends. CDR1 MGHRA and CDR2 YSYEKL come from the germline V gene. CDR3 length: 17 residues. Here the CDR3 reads CASSQGVQGRGTGELFF. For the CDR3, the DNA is TGCGCCAGCAGCCAAGGTGTCCAGGGCCGGGGCACCGGGGAGCTGTTTTTT.

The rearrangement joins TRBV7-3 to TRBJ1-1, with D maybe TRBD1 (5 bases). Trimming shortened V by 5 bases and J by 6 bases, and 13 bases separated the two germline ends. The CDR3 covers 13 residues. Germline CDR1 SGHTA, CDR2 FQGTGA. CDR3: CASSPRGGAEAFF. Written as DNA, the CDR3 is TGTGCCAGCAGCCCCCGGGGGGGGGCTGAAGCTTTCTTT.

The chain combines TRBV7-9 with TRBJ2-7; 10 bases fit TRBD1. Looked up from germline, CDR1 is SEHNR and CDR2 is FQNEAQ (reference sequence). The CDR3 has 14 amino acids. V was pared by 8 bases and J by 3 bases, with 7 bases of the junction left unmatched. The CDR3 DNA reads TGTGCCAGCCGCAAAGGACAGGGGGACTACGAGCAGTACTTC. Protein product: CASRKGQGDYEQYF.

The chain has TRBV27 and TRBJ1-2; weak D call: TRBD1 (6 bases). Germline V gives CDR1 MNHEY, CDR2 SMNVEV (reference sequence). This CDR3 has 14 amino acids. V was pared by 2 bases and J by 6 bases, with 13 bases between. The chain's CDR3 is CASSLRGTGNGYTF. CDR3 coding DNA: TGTGCCAGCAGTTTAAGGGGCACAGGGAATGGCTACACCTTC.

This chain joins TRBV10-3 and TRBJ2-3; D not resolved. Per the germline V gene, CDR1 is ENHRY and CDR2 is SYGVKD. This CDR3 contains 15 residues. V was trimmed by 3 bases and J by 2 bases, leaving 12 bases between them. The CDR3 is CAISDSNPPTDTQYF. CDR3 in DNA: TGTGCCATCAGTGATTCGAACCCCCCCACAGATACGCAGTATTTT.

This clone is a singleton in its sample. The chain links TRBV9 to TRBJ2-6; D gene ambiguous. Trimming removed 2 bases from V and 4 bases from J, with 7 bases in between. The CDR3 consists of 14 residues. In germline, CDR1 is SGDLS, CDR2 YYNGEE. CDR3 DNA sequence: TGTGCCAGCAGCGTTACGTGGGGGGCCAACGTCCTGACTTTC. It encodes CASSVTWGANVLTF.

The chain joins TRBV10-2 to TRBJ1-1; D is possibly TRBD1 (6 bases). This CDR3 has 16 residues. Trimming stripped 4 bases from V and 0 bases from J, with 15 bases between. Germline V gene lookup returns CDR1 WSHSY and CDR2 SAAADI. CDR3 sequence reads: CASSGQNRQVNTEAFF. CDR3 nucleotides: TGCGCCAGCAGTGGACAAAACCGACAGGTGAACACTGAAGCTTTCTTT.

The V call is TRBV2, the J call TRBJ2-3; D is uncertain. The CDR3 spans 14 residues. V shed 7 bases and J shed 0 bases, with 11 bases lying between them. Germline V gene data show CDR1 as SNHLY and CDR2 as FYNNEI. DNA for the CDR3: TGTGCCAGCACCCGCTCATCTAGCACAGATACGCAGTATTTT. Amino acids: CASTRSSSTDTQYF.